A single sample gave rise to the 21 T cell receptor beta chains below, sequenced in a study of T cell repertoires in cytomegalovirus infection. MiXCR was run by TCRdb on the reads, yielding one entry per CDR3 protein. The sample contains about 330,000 distinct CDR3 sequences, roughly 36% of which appear only once. These receptors have no identified antigens. The sample in question was cultured PBMCs, obtained from culture after CMV antigen stimulation. The receptors originated from a human donor in good health (CMV status not recorded). Some clones in this sample may be carry-over from other donors' samples.

The V and J genes are TRBV28 and TRBJ2-4; either TRBD1 or TRBD2 may supply D (5 bases each). This CDR3 comprises 15 residues. V was clipped by 5 bases and J by 6 bases, with 17 bases between them. CDR1 and CDR2 (germline): MDHEN, SYDVKM. The CDR3 DNA follows: TGTGCCAGCAGTAGACAGATACTAGGGGTAAACATTCAGTACTTC. Protein: CASSRQILGVNIQYF.

This clonotype showed up just a few times. The chain is built from TRBV12-3 or TRBV12-4 and TRBJ1-2; D unclear. The CDR3 loop spans 11 amino acids. With 10 bases removed from V and 6 bases from J, the gap between germline ends came to 12 bases. CDR3 DNA sequence: TGTGCCATCGGGTACTCTCATGGCTACACCTTC. This encodes CAIGYSHGYTF.

This clonotype has only a few counts. This chain connects TRBV10-3 to TRBJ1-1; D is possibly TRBD1 (6 bases). This CDR3 has 17 residues. V was pared by 3 bases and J by 2 bases, with 19 bases between. CDR1 is ENHRY and CDR2 is SYGVKD in the germline V gene. The CDR3 nucleotides read TGTGCCATCAGTGATGTAGGGGGGGCAGGGGTTAACACTGAAGCTTTCTTT. Translation: CAISDVGGAGVNTEAFF.

This clonotype was picked up a small number of times. The chain joins TRBV12-3 or TRBV12-4 to TRBJ1-2, with D unresolved. The CDR3 contains 16 residues. V dropped 2 bases and J dropped 3 bases, with 16 bases sitting between them. CDR3 nucleotide sequence: TGTGCCAGCAGTTTATTAGCGGGTTTAGGAGACTATGGCTACACCTTC. Translating gives CASSLLAGLGDYGYTF.

The chain recombines TRBV7-2 with TRBJ1-2; TRBD1 agrees at 7 bases. With V trimmed by 5 bases and J by 11 bases, 5 bases remained unmatched. The CDR3 sequence is 11 residues long. Germline V gene sequence: CDR1 SGHTA, CDR2 FQGNSA. The chain's CDR3 is CASSQGQTYTF. The CDR3 coding sequence is TGTGCCAGCAGCCAGGGACAGACGTACACCTTC.

This clonotype was counted a few times. The chain combines TRBV12-3 or TRBV12-4 with TRBJ1-2, with unresolved D. The CDR3 consists of 15 residues. The V end lost 6 bases, the J end lost 4 bases, and 18 bases lay between the germline ends. Written as DNA, the CDR3 is TGTGCCAGCAGCCCGTCACCCACGGGATTCTATGGCTACACCTTC. Amino acids: CASSPSPTGFYGYTF.

J is TRBJ1-1 and V is TRBV25-1, with D perhaps TRBD1 (5 bases). CDR3 length equals 16 residues. With 5 bases removed from V and 0 bases from J, the gap between germline ends came to 16 bases. Germline V gene sequence: CDR1 MGHDK, CDR2 SYGVNS. The CDR3 spells CASSPVRGFMNTEAFF. Written as DNA, the CDR3 is TGTGCCAGCAGTCCGGTCCGGGGGTTCATGAACACTGAAGCTTTCTTT. The whole variable domain, filled in from reference TRBV25-1 and TRBJ1-1, reads EADIYQTPRYLVIGTGKKITLECSQTMGHDKMYWYQQDPGMELHLIHYSYGVNSTEKGDLSSESTVSRIRTEHFPLTLESARPSHTSQYLCASSPVRGFMNTEAFFGQGTRLTVV.

This clonotype showed up just a few times. The chain combines TRBV7-2 with TRBJ1-6; D gene uncertain. The CDR3 spans 13 residues. The V and J ends lost 1 base and 9 bases respectively, with 7 bases between them. Germline V CDR1 and CDR2: SGHTA, FQGNSA. The CDR3 region has the DNA TGTGCCAGCAGCTTAGGACGAATTTCACCCCTCCACTTT. Encoded protein: CASSLGRISPLHF.

The chain couples TRBV5-8 to TRBJ2-5; 8 bases line up with TRBD2. J lost 5 bases, V lost 4 bases, and 13 bases had no gene match. CDR3 length equals 16 residues. The germline V gene encodes CDR1 SGHTS and CDR2 YDEGEE. As DNA, the CDR3 is TGTGCCAGCAGCCCCGGGGTATCAGCGGGAGATGAGACCCAGTACTTC. It yields the protein CASSPGVSAGDETQYF.

The gene calls are TRBV7-2 and TRBJ2-1, with TRBD2 matching over 9 bases. This CDR3 has 16 residues. V was pared by 3 bases and J by 6 bases, with 9 bases of the junction left unmatched. The germline V gene has CDR1 SGHTA and CDR2 FQGNSA. The CDR3 reads CASSFGGAGGGNEQFF. CDR3 nucleotide sequence: TGTGCCAGCAGCTTTGGGGGGGCGGGAGGGGGCAATGAGCAGTTCTTC.

The rearrangement uses TRBV28 and TRBJ2-7, with 10 bases that match TRBD1. The CDR3 totals 16 residues. Germline trimming cut 6 bases from V and 2 bases from J; bases unmatched to any gene: 10. The germline gives CDR1 MDHEN, CDR2 SYDVKM. CDR3 loop: CASRGGDRGPPYEQYF. In nucleotides, the CDR3 is TGTGCCAGCAGGGGGGGGGACAGGGGACCTCCCTACGAGCAGTACTTC.

V gene TRBV19 combines with J gene TRBJ1-2; the D is unclear. The germline gives CDR1 LNHDA, CDR2 SQIVND (reference sequence). V was clipped by 7 bases and J by 3 bases, with 15 bases between them. This CDR3 region has 14 residues. CDR3 region: CASTFRTQYYGYTF. For the CDR3, the DNA is TGTGCCAGTACCTTCCGGACCCAATACTATGGCTACACCTTC.

This clonotype was seen at least ten times. The V and J genes are TRBV10-3 and TRBJ1-6, with a tentative D call TRBD1 (5 bases). The germline V gene has CDR1 ENHRY and CDR2 SYGVKD. The CDR3 is 14 residues long. The V gene lost 4 bases and the J gene lost 5 bases, with 9 bases spanning the gap. CDR3 amino acids: CAISGDSNNSPLHF. CDR3 nucleotide sequence: TGTGCCATCAGTGGTGACAGCAATAATTCACCCCTCCACTTT.

J is TRBJ2-1 and V is TRBV4-1; TRBD2 matches 10 bases. The V gene's germline CDR1 is MGHRA and CDR2 YSYEKL. The CDR3 is 17 amino acids. V shed 0 bases, J shed 4 bases, and the junction held 6 bases outside the gene matches. CDR3: CASSQDRASGGYNEQFF. The CDR3 DNA is TGCGCCAGCAGCCAAGATCGGGCTAGCGGGGGATACAATGAGCAGTTCTTC.

This clonotype was found a few times. The rearrangement links TRBV27 to TRBJ2-3; the D is unclear. Trimming cost V 5 bases and J 0 bases, with 9 bases left between them. The CDR3 sequence is 14 residues long. Germline V gives CDR1 MNHEY, CDR2 SMNVEV (reference sequence). The chain's CDR3 is CASSRTRSTDTQYF. Written as DNA, the CDR3 is TGTGCCAGCAGTCGAACTCGGAGCACAGATACGCAGTATTTT.

This clonotype came up a few times. The CDR3 bases are TGCGCCAGCACGAATGGCGGGAGCTACAATGAGCAGTTCTTC. Amino acids: CASTNGGSYNEQFF. The rearrangement joins TRBV4-1 to TRBJ2-1; 7 positions match TRBD2. This CDR3 is 14 amino acids long. The germline V gene encodes CDR1 MGHRA and CDR2 YSYEKL. Germline trimming cut 7 bases from V and 3 bases from J; bases unmatched to any gene: 6.

This sequence joins TRBV7-6 and TRBJ2-3; D remains ambiguous. V lost 5 bases and J 3 bases, leaving 12 bases between the germline ends. This CDR3 has 14 residues. Germline V gene data show CDR1 as SGHVS and CDR2 as FNYEAQ. CDR3 protein: CASSRRSGTDTQYF. The CDR3 DNA is TGTGCCAGCAGCCGAAGAAGTGGGACAGATACGCAGTATTTT. The full variable domain, with the rest looked up from reference TRBV7-6 and TRBJ2-3, is GAGVSQSPRYKVTKRGQDVALRCDPISGHVSLYWYRQALGQGPEFLTYFNYEAQQDKSGLPNDRFSAERPEGSISTLTIQRTEQRDSAMYRCASSRRSGTDTQYFGPGTRLTVL.

The chain links TRBV6-2 or TRBV6-3 to TRBJ2-5, with TRBD1 as a possible D gene (6 bases). V was cut by 11 bases and J by 4 bases, with 11 bases left in between. This CDR3 has 11 amino acids. Germline CDR1 MNHEY, CDR2 SVGEGT. CDR3 amino acids: CAGSTGETQYF. The DNA for the CDR3 is TGTGCCGGCTCGACAGGAGAGACCCAGTACTTC.

The chain's CDR3 is CATTQGLRGSYEQYV. CDR3 coding DNA: TGTGCCACCACTCAAGGACTCAGGGGCTCCTACGAGCAGTACGTC. The rearrangement links TRBV12-3 or TRBV12-4 to TRBJ2-7, with D perhaps matching TRBD1 (6 bases). V lost 10 bases and J 0 bases, leaving 19 bases between the germline ends. This CDR3 comprises 15 residues.

A few counts support this clonotype. The chain recombines TRBV19 with TRBJ1-2, with 7 bases aligning to TRBD1. The CDR3 consists of 14 residues. V gave up 7 bases and J gave up 6 bases; unmatched junction bases: 11. Germline values: CDR1 LNHDA, CDR2 SQIVND (reference sequence). This CDR3 reads CASTPGDRDHGYTF. In nucleotides, the CDR3 is TGTGCCAGTACCCCGGGTGACAGGGATCATGGCTACACCTTC.

This clonotype was counted only a few times. This chain links TRBV12-3 or TRBV12-4 with TRBJ2-7; possibly TRBD1 for D (5 bases). The length of the CDR3 is 14 residues. Trimming pared 3 bases from V and 3 bases from J, leaving 12 bases between. CDR3 residues: CASSFDRLFYEQYF. CDR3 nucleotide sequence: TGTGCCAGCAGTTTTGACAGACTCTTCTACGAGCAGTACTTC.